This T cell receptor beta chain was captured in a study of shared clonotypes between healthy human individuals (TCRdb year 2020). Concerning the study at large: Three men and a couple of women, aged 18 to 49 years, made up the cohort. Each donor's leukapheresis produced roughly between roughly 0.85 and 9.5 billion PBMCs. To increase sequencing depth and limit assay-specific biases, TCR repertoire library preparation and sequencing were carried out by different laboratories using diverse techniques. To estimate repertoire size and how much clonotypes are shared between individuals, the study performed deep sequencing of blood TCR repertoires from a handful of healthy adults. For each donor, CD4 naive and CD4 memory were each given three plates, CD8 naive was given two plates, and CD8 memory was given one plate.

A note on this clone: Its antigen is currently not known. No base-level quality is on record; no much larger clone is a single base apart.

TCR CDR3 regions were amplified from genomic DNA by multiplex PCR using the deep immunoSEQ assay. For each cell subset, the extracted genomic DNA was distributed evenly across all wells of several immunoSEQ 96-well plates, and each plate served as one replicate. For sorted subsets, about 200 ng genomic DNA, equal to 30,000 to 35,000 T cell genomes, was loaded into each replicate PCR. Purified libraries were measured with a Qubit 3.0 fluorometer, size-checked on a Bioanalyzer 2100, and measured again with the KAPA Library Quantification kit. Every immunoSEQ 96-well plate was sequenced on a dedicated single-read 150-cycle Illumina NextSeq 550 flow cell. In the authors' own workflow: The immunoSEQ output contained only junctional sequences without quality scores, so filtering could not match that applied to full-length reads. To assign V/J genes and CDR3, sequences were annotated against IMGT germline references using PyIR, a Python wrapper for IgBLAST v1.9. Reads were removed for weak V/J assignments (E-value above 1e-6), missing CDR3, stop codons, out-of-frame junctions, or ambiguous translated residues. A V3J clonotype was defined by an identical inferred V gene, J gene, and CDR3 amino acid sequence. Percentage overlap between repertoires was computed as shared unique clonotypes divided by the size of the smaller repertoire. Repertoire richness was assessed with RTK rarefaction, the Chao1 estimator, and Recon v2.1 estimates of unobserved clonotypes. Generation probabilities were computed with OLGA for all TCRbeta clonotypes obtained by the gDNA method from four donors. The source is immuneACCESS, and TCRdb retained only in-frame sequences with V and J called. Part of the clones is not carried over; for the studies checked, unresolved V genes explain less than half of this, and the remainder is unexplained. That table supplies the V and J calls and clone size; D and trimming were determined from the DNA. This sample has a few million clones in its table, and roughly 95% of those were observed once. The ten largest clones represent less than 2% of the sample.

V is cut back by 5 bases and J by 2 bases, with 2 bases in the junction unmatched. CDR1 and CDR2 are read off the germline V gene as MNHNS and SASEGT. Including the terminal cysteine and phenylalanine, the CDR3 comprises 13 residues. Only the CDR3 part of the read is kept: 39 bases, read in frame from the first base. CD8 naive samples were obtained by positive selection for CCR7 among CD45RO-negative cells, yielding a CD45RA+CCR7+ population from which TemRA cells were excluded. Healthy HIV-negative adults with no recently reported acute infections or vaccinations were included as donors. Only Caucasian adults living in Nashville, Tennessee, USA were represented among the donors. After blood collection by leukapheresis, PBMCs were isolated using Ficoll-Histopaque density gradient centrifugation and then cryopreserved in the vapor phase of liquid nitrogen. Purity and quantity of every magnetically sorted T cell population were checked by analytical flow cytometry. Genomic DNA was isolated from every sorted fraction and measured by UV absorbance on a Nanodrop 2000c.

What the research found in general, with its limitations: Only blood was sampled, and tissue TCR repertoires likely differ from those in blood. Approximately 5% of naive CD4, around 4% of naive CD8, approximately 2% of memory CD4, and about 0.4% of memory CD8 clonotypes were shared across several donors. Estimated clonotype richness was generally larger for naive than for memory subsets. The genetic and exposure-history diversity represented was limited by the small number of donors. Rarefaction of sorted-subset datasets indicated incomplete sequencing despite the large sequencing depth. Based on pairwise subsampling, the degree of clonotype sharing among donors was expected to be affected by sequencing depth. Compared with non-shared clonotypes, clonotypes shared by all four sorted-subset donors had higher generation probabilities.

This TCR was recovered from a man between 18 and 35 years old in good health. Some clones in this sample may be carry-over from other donors' samples. Sequencing was done on a sample of naive CD8+ T cells from PBMCs. Per the publication, the cell subset or site label means: CD45RA+CCR7+. The V and J genes are TRBV6-1 and TRBJ2-7; TRBD1 aligns with 8 central bases. At the DNA level, the sequence is TGTGCCAGCAGTCGGACAGGGACCTACGAGCAGTACTTC. It translates as CASSRTGTYEQYF.